This paragraph reports one TCR beta chain. The data stem from a study of cytomegalovirus exposure and HLA in healthy donors. Germline V gene data show CDR1 as MGHDK and CDR2 as SYGVNS. The V gene end was trimmed by 4 bases and the J gene end by 4 bases; junction bases not matched to a gene: 3. This CDR3 is 13 amino acids long. Clones were read by immunoSEQ multiplex PCR, and TCRdb kept only the in-frame ones, dropping some. The sample carries over 200,000 clones, about 90% recorded once. The sample was PBMCs. The chain recombines TRBV25-1 with TRBJ1-1; the match to TRBD1 covers 7 bases. The TCR sequence derives from a woman aged 18-30 years in good health and CMV-seronegative. Here the CDR3 DNA reads TGTGCCAGCAGTGTAGGGGGCAGCACTGAAGCTTTCTTT. Its translation is CASSVGGSTEAFF.